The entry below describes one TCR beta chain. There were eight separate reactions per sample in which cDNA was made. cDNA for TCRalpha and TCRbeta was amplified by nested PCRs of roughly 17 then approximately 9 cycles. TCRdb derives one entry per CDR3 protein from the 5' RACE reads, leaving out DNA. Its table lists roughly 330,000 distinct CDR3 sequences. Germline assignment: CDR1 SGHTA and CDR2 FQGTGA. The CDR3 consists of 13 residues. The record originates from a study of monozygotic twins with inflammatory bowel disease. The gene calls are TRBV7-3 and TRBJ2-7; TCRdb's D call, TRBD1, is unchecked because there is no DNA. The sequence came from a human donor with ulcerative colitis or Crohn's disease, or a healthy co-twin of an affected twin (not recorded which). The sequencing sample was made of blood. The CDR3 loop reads CASSLSRDRDQYF.